Presented here are 9 T cell receptor beta chains from one specimen sequenced in a study of siplizumab effects on memory and regulatory T cells. The protocol was immunoSEQ multiplex PCR, while the TCRdb copy is restricted to in-frame clones and leaves out a portion. The sample has roughly 100,000 clones; 90% to 95% are singletons. Sequences were obtained from CD4+ T cells sorted from blood. The source is a human donor in good health.

The genes are TRBV21-1 and TRBJ2-1; TRBD1 was called by the table and not checked on the DNA. TRBV21-1 is a pseudogene locus. The CDR3 runs to 11 residues. The CDR3 spells CASSKVQEQFF. Written as DNA, the CDR3 is TGTGCCAGCAGCAAAGTTCAAGAGCAGTTCTTC.

The V call is TRBV5-1, the J call TRBJ2-3; tentatively, D is TRBD1 or TRBD2 (6 bases each). This CDR3 region has 15 residues. The germline gives CDR1 SGHRS, CDR2 YFSETQ. The V gene lost 4 bases and the J gene lost 1 base, with 13 bases spanning the gap. The CDR3 DNA is TGCGCCAGCAGCCCGAGGGGGGCCGGCACAGATACGCAGTATTTT. This encodes CASSPRGAGTDTQYF. The full variable domain, with the rest looked up from reference TRBV5-1 and TRBJ2-3, is KAGVTQTPRYLIKTRGQQVTLSCSPISGHRSVSWYQQTPGQGLQFLFEYFSETQRNKGNFPGRFSGRQFSNSRSEMNVSTLELGDSALYLCASSPRGAGTDTQYFGPGTRLTVL.

The chain joins TRBV10-2 to TRBJ2-2, with TRBD2 matching 13 bases. CDR3 length: 15 amino acids. V lost 10 bases and J lost 6; bases outside the gene matches: 8. Germline loops: CDR1 WSHSY, CDR2 SAAADI. The CDR3 region is CATRTSGRGAGELFF. CDR3 bases: TGCGCCACCAGGACTAGCGGGAGAGGAGCCGGGGAGCTGTTTTTT.

The chain carries TRBV7-7 and TRBJ2-1; 9 nucleotides match TRBD1. Germline V gives CDR1 SSHAT, CDR2 FNYEAQ (reference sequence). Germline trimming cut 5 bases from V and 4 bases from J; bases unmatched to any gene: 9. The CDR3 is 16 residues long. In DNA, the CDR3 is TGTGCCAGCAGCCAGCACCGGGACAGGGCTTACAATGAGCAGTTCTTC. Residues: CASSQHRDRAYNEQFF.

This clone was counted a few times. The chain uses TRBV6-1 and TRBJ1-2; D gene ambiguous. In germline, CDR1 is MNHNS, CDR2 SASEGT. Trimming cost V 5 bases and J 7 bases, with 14 bases left between them. The CDR3 totals 13 residues. CDR3 sequence (DNA): TGTGCCAGCAGTTATCGGCCCCGGACTGGCTACACCTTC. Translation: CASSYRPRTGYTF.

V usage is TRBV7-8 and J usage is TRBJ2-7, with D possibly matching TRBD2 (5 bases). Germline CDR1 SGHVS, CDR2 FQNEAQ. CDR3 length: 13 residues. V was shortened by 10 bases and J by 0 bases, with 13 bases between the two germline ends. In DNA form, the CDR3 reads TGTGCCACCATCCTAAGCGGCTCCTACGAGCAGTACTTC. This encodes CATILSGSYEQYF.

The chain carries TRBV27 and TRBJ2-7, with 7 positions matching TRBD1. The CDR3 is made up of 14 amino acids. The germline V gene encodes CDR1 MNHEY and CDR2 SMNVEV (reference sequence). V shed 2 bases, J shed 5 bases, and the junction held 6 bases outside the gene matches. The CDR3 protein is CASSLDGTVHEQYF. The CDR3 DNA follows: TGTGCCAGCAGTTTAGACGGGACAGTCCACGAGCAGTACTTC.

The chain joins TRBV5-4 to TRBJ2-7; the D gene is possibly TRBD1 (5 bases). V lost 4 bases and J 5 bases, leaving 10 bases between the germline ends. This CDR3 has 12 residues. CDR1 SGHNT and CDR2 YYREEE come from the germline V gene (reference sequence). CDR3 residues: CASSAQGDEQYF. The CDR3 DNA reads TGTGCCAGCAGCGCGCAAGGGGACGAGCAGTACTTC.

The chain joins TRBV5-1 to TRBJ2-1; the match to TRBD2 covers 9 bases. J lost 1 base, V lost 2 bases, and 4 bases had no gene match. The CDR3 is 16 residues long. Germline V gene data show CDR1 as SGHRS and CDR2 as YFSETQ. The CDR3 DNA follows: TGCGCCAGCAGCTTACCCCTAGCGGGATCCTACAATGAGCAGTTCTTC. This sequence encodes CASSLPLAGSYNEQFF.